This is a list of T cell receptor beta chains from one sample in a study of blood T cell repertoires in COVID-19. The method was immunoSEQ multiplex PCR; TCRdb's version includes in-frame clones alone and lacks a portion of them. Of 100,000 to 150,000 clones listed, about four fifths are singletons. The sample consisted of peripheral blood. The receptors derive from a woman aged 50 to 65 with acute or convalescent COVID-19. CDR3s include the opening cysteine and the closing phenylalanine or tryptophan. A D gene is named only where the DNA matches it firmly. Clone size is stated in some rows and not others, as once, few, many or a class when expanded.

CDR3nt,CDR3aa,d_gene,abundance,j_gene,v_gene
TGTGCCAGCAGTTTCAGTAGCAACACTGAAGCTTTCTTT,CASSFSSNTEAFF,NA,NA,TRBJ1-1,TRBV12-3/TRBV12-4
TGTGCCAGCAGCTTCGGTCATTATAATTCACCCCTCCACTTT,CASSFGHYNSPLHF,NA,NA,TRBJ1-6,TRBV7-2
TGCAGTGCTAGTTACCAGGGTCTTTCACCCCTCCACTTT,CSASYQGLSPLHF,NA,NA,TRBJ1-6,TRBV20-1
TGTGCCAGCAGCACGACTAGCGGGGGCACCACAGATACGCAGTATTTT,CASSTTSGGTTDTQYF,TRBD2,NA,TRBJ2-3,TRBV4-2
TGTGCCACCAGTGAGGATGACACTGACTATGGCTACACCTTC,CATSEDDTDYGYTF,NA,NA,TRBJ1-2,TRBV24-1
TGTGCCAGCAGAACGGGACAGAGAAATTCACCCCTCCACTTT,CASRTGQRNSPLHF,TRBD1,NA,TRBJ1-6,TRBV6-5
TGTGCCACCAGTGATTTGGGGGGGGGACAGGGGGCCCCAGATACGCAGTATTTT,CATSDLGGGQGAPDTQYF,TRBD1,NA,TRBJ2-3,TRBV24-1
TGTGCCAGCAGTTACGGAGGGGCTGGAAACACCATATATTTT,CASSYGGAGNTIYF,NA,NA,TRBJ1-3,TRBV6-5
TGTGCCATCAGCCGACAATCCCCGCGTACAGAAAACACCGGGGAGCTGTTTTTT,CAISRQSPRTENTGELFF,NA,few,TRBJ2-2,TRBV10-3
TGCGCCAGCAGCTCGTTAGCGGACGTCTCCTACGAGCAGTACTTC,CASSSLADVSYEQYF,NA,NA,TRBJ2-7,TRBV5-1
TGTGCCAGCAGACAGGGGGCCGGTGAGCAGTTCTTC,CASRQGAGEQFF,TRBD1,NA,TRBJ2-1,TRBV6-5
TGCAGCGTTCAACAGGGGTCCACTGAAGCTTTCTTT,CSVQQGSTEAFF,TRBD1,NA,TRBJ1-1,TRBV29-1
TGCGCCAGCAGCTTCGGGACAGGGGGCACCGGGGAGCTGTTTTTT,CASSFGTGGTGELFF,TRBD1,NA,TRBJ2-2,TRBV5-1
TGCGCCAGCAGCTTGGCCGGGGGACAGTCCCCCTACGAGCAGTACTTC,CASSLAGGQSPYEQYF,NA,NA,TRBJ2-7,TRBV5-1
TGCAGCGTAATGACAGACATGAACACTGAAGCTTTCTTT,CSVMTDMNTEAFF,NA,once,TRBJ1-1,TRBV29-1
TGCGCCAGCAGCCCTGAAGACCGGGGCGAGCAGTACTTC,CASSPEDRGEQYF,NA,NA,TRBJ2-7,TRBV5-1
TGCGCCAGCACCCGCCTCCCGGGACAGAAAACCTACGAGCAGTACTTC,CASTRLPGQKTYEQYF,TRBD1,NA,TRBJ2-7,TRBV5-1
TGCAGCGTTTTGGGCAGGGGTACAGATACGCAGTATTTT,CSVLGRGTDTQYF,NA,NA,TRBJ2-3,TRBV29-1
TGTGCCAGCAGCCAAGGGGAAGCGGGGGGAACTGATACGCAGTATTTT,CASSQGEAGGTDTQYF,TRBD2,NA,TRBJ2-3,TRBV4-2
TGTGCCAGCAGCAGGGGCCCCTATAATTCACCCCTCCACTTT,CASSRGPYNSPLHF,NA,NA,TRBJ1-6,TRBV6-5
TGTGCCAGCAGCCACGATGCAGGGGGCACTGAAGCTTTCTTT,CASSHDAGGTEAFF,TRBD1,NA,TRBJ1-1,TRBV3-1/TRBV3-2
TGTGCTAGTGGTTCCGGACAGGGGGCGAGAAAACTGTTTTTT,CASGSGQGARKLFF,TRBD1,NA,TRBJ1-4,TRBV12-5
TGTGCCAGCAGTGACACAGGGGGTTTGACTAATGAGCAGTTCTTC,CASSDTGGLTNEQFF,TRBD1,NA,TRBJ2-1,TRBV6-1
TGTGCCAGCAACGGCGGGGGATCCGGGGACTATGGCTACACCTTC,CASNGGGSGDYGYTF,NA,NA,TRBJ1-2,TRBV2
TGTGCCTGGAGCGCGGGGGGATCTGGAAACACCATATATTTT,CAWSAGGSGNTIYF,NA,NA,TRBJ1-3,TRBV30
TGTGCCAGCAGCAAACAGGGGTCGGTATACGAGCAGTACTTC,CASSKQGSVYEQYF,TRBD1,NA,TRBJ2-7,TRBV6-5
TGTGCCAGCAGCGCGCGACAGGGGTACAATGAGCAGTTCTTC,CASSARQGYNEQFF,TRBD1,few,TRBJ2-1,TRBV25-1
TGTGCCAGCAGCTTGGAACAGGGGCGCTACGAGCAGTACTTC,CASSLEQGRYEQYF,TRBD1,NA,TRBJ2-7,TRBV5-8
TGCGCCAGCAGCTTAACCGTCGGACAGGGGGGATCTGGCTACACCTTC,CASSLTVGQGGSGYTF,TRBD1,once,TRBJ1-2,TRBV5-1
TGCGCCAGCAGAAGAAGGACTAGCGGGGGTTCCGGGGAGCTGTTTTTT,CASRRRTSGGSGELFF,TRBD2,NA,TRBJ2-2,TRBV5-1
TGTGCCAGCAGCCAAGATCGCCTTGTCCCGGGACAGGGTCCGTGGTCACCCCTCCACTTT,CASSQDRLVPGQGPWSPLHF,TRBD1,NA,TRBJ1-6,TRBV14
TGTGCCAGCAGACCTCTCGGTGGGAACACTGAAGCTTTCTTT,CASRPLGGNTEAFF,NA,NA,TRBJ1-1,TRBV6-5
TGTGCCAGAAGCTTGGGACTAGCGGGGGGGTCGTCCTACAATGAGCAGTTCTTC,CARSLGLAGGSSYNEQFF,TRBD2,NA,TRBJ2-1,TRBV5-3
TGTGCCACCGAAAGCGGGAGTAACTATGGCTACACCTTC,CATESGSNYGYTF,NA,few,TRBJ1-2,TRBV15
TGTGCCAGCAGCGCACAGGGGGATGAGCAGTTCTTC,CASSAQGDEQFF,TRBD1,NA,TRBJ2-1,TRBV6-5
TGTGCCAGCAGCTTATTCCCCCACAGGGGGCGGGGCGGGGAGCTGTTTTTT,CASSLFPHRGRGGELFF,TRBD1,once,TRBJ2-2,TRBV7-9
TGTGCCAGCAGTGAAGCTTCGTACACTGAAGCTTTCTTT,CASSEASYTEAFF,NA,NA,TRBJ1-1,TRBV6-1
TGTGCCAGCAGCTTAGTGGGGGGCTCTGGAAACACCATATATTTT,CASSLVGGSGNTIYF,NA,NA,TRBJ1-3,TRBV7-2
TGTGCCAGCAGCCGAACAGGGGACGGGGCCAACGTCCTGACTTTC,CASSRTGDGANVLTF,TRBD1,NA,TRBJ2-6,TRBV5-4
TGTGCCAGCAGTAGTCGGGGGAGCTCCTACAATGAGCAGTTCTTC,CASSSRGSSYNEQFF,NA,NA,TRBJ2-1,TRBV6-5
TGTGCCAGCAGCCAAGGGTCAGACAGGGGACTCTCACCCCTCCACTTT,CASSQGSDRGLSPLHF,TRBD1,NA,TRBJ1-6,TRBV14
TGCAGCGTCGTAGGGACAGGGGAAAATCAGCCCCAGCATTTT,CSVVGTGENQPQHF,TRBD1,NA,TRBJ1-5,TRBV29-1
TGTGCCAGCTCACCGGGACAGTCGGACAATGAGCAGTTCTTC,CASSPGQSDNEQFF,TRBD1,NA,TRBJ2-1,TRBV18
TGTGCCAGCAGTTACTCGACTCCGCATACGCAGTATTTT,CASSYSTPHTQYF,NA,NA,TRBJ2-3,TRBV6-2/TRBV6-3
TGTGCCAGTAGTGGAGGGTCACGCTACGAGCAGTACTTC,CASSGGSRYEQYF,NA,NA,TRBJ2-7,TRBV19
TGTGCCAGCAGCCACTTCCCCCCGCAGGGGGGGAACACCGGGGAGCTGTTTTTT,CASSHFPPQGGNTGELFF,NA,NA,TRBJ2-2,TRBV14
TGTGCCAGCAGCTTGGTAGCAGGGGACACAGATACGCAGTATTTT,CASSLVAGDTDTQYF,NA,NA,TRBJ2-3,TRBV7-3
TGTGCCAGCAGCGCTGGAGGACGGGGGGAGAATGAGCAGTTCTTC,CASSAGGRGENEQFF,TRBD2,NA,TRBJ2-1,TRBV9
TGCAGCGTTGAGGACAGACTTCGAGCAGATACGCAGTATTTT,CSVEDRLRADTQYF,NA,NA,TRBJ2-3,TRBV29-1
TGTGCCAGCAGTTACTCCAGGGGTATGAACACTGAAGCTTTCTTT,CASSYSRGMNTEAFF,NA,NA,TRBJ1-1,TRBV6-5
TGTGCCAGCAGTTTCACCGAGACAGGGGGCCCATACGAGCAGTACTTC,CASSFTETGGPYEQYF,TRBD1,NA,TRBJ2-7,TRBV6-5
TGTGCCAGCAGTCTAAGGGGTCATCAGCCCCAGCATTTT,CASSLRGHQPQHF,NA,NA,TRBJ1-5,TRBV27
TGTGCCAGCAGTTCTGCGGCTCGGGAGCAGTTCTTC,CASSSAAREQFF,NA,NA,TRBJ2-1,TRBV12-3/TRBV12-4
TGTGCCGGGAAGGGGTACACTGAAGCTTTCTTT,CAGKGYTEAFF,NA,NA,TRBJ1-1,TRBV6-5
TGCAGCTCTCGGACAGGGGGCAACACTGAAGCTTTCTTT,CSSRTGGNTEAFF,TRBD1,NA,TRBJ1-1,TRBV29-1